This is a list of T cell receptor beta chains from one sample in a study of T cell responses to AZD1222 COVID-19 vaccine. Profiled with immunoSEQ multiplex PCR; TCRdb holds only in-frame clones, not every one. The table includes 130,000 to 150,000 clones, 92% detected once. This material consisted of peripheral blood, taken on day 0 of AZD1222 vaccination. Every receptor here comes from an adult in good health. Each CDR3 is given with its conserved first and last residue. Fields, in order: CDR3 protein, CDR3 DNA, V gene, D gene, J gene, clone size. A D gene is named only where the DNA matches it firmly. Size is omitted from some rows. Given values are once, few, many or a class for expanded clones.

CASSPQGDGTDTQYF,TGTGCCAGCTCACCGCAAGGAGACGGCACAGATACGCAGTATTTT,TRBV18,.,TRBJ2-3,.
CASSVGGRTQFSTEAFF,TGTGCCAGCAGCGTAGGAGGGCGTACACAATTTAGCACTGAAGCTTTCTTT,TRBV9,.,TRBJ1-1,.
CASSQERGSSYEQYF,TGTGCCAGCAGCCAAGAAAGGGGAAGCTCCTACGAGCAGTACTTC,TRBV4-2,.,TRBJ2-7,.
CASTTGTSTGELFF,TGCGCCAGCACGACAGGGACCTCCACCGGGGAGCTGTTTTTT,TRBV5-1,TRBD1,TRBJ2-2,once
CASSFPDGLYEQYF,TGCGCCAGCAGCTTCCCGGACGGCCTCTACGAGCAGTACTTC,TRBV5-1,.,TRBJ2-7,.
CASSEALWQYSNQPQHF,TGTGCCAGCAGTGAAGCTTTGTGGCAGTATAGCAATCAGCCCCAGCATTTT,TRBV2,.,TRBJ1-5,once
CASSPGTFTYEQYF,TGTGCCAGCAGTCCGGGGACATTTACCTACGAGCAGTACTTC,TRBV27,.,TRBJ2-7,.
CASSYPLTSGGKETQYF,TGTGCCAGCAGTTACCCCTTGACTAGCGGGGGGAAAGAGACCCAGTACTTC,TRBV6-2/TRBV6-3,TRBD2,TRBJ2-5,.
CASRLYSNQPQHF,TGTGCCAGCAGACTGTATAGCAATCAGCCCCAGCATTTT,TRBV6-5,.,TRBJ1-5,.
CASSDDREDQPQHF,TGCGCCAGCAGTGACGACAGGGAGGATCAGCCCCAGCATTTT,TRBV10-1,TRBD1,TRBJ1-5,.
CASSQASASGGNEQFF,TGTGCCAGCAGCCAGGCCTCGGCTAGCGGGGGTAATGAGCAGTTCTTC,TRBV6-2/TRBV6-3,TRBD2,TRBJ2-1,.
CASSPQRGSSYNEQFF,TGTGCCAGCAGCCCCCAGCGGGGGAGCTCCTACAATGAGCAGTTCTTC,TRBV7-2,TRBD2,TRBJ2-1,.
CSVRDRGGEKLFF,TGCAGCGTTCGAGACAGGGGCGGTGAAAAACTGTTTTTT,TRBV29-1,TRBD1,TRBJ1-4,.
CASSQGVSPGLAAPPYEQYF,TGTGCCAGCAGCCAAGGGGTTAGTCCCGGACTAGCGGCCCCACCCTACGAGCAGTACTTC,TRBV3-1/TRBV3-2,TRBD2,TRBJ2-7,.
CASSTAGTGPYEQYF,TGTGCCAGTAGTACCGCCGGGACAGGCCCCTACGAGCAGTACTTC,TRBV19,TRBD1,TRBJ2-7,.
CASSRLGNEQFF,TGTGCCAGCAGCCGACTAGGCAATGAGCAGTTCTTC,TRBV6-5,.,TRBJ2-1,.
CASSLIAGDSTGELFF,TGCGCCAGCAGCTTGATAGCGGGGGACTCCACCGGGGAGCTGTTTTTT,TRBV5-1,TRBD2,TRBJ2-2,.
CAWMGRSYGYTF,TGTGCCTGGATGGGGCGGTCCTATGGCTACACCTTC,TRBV30,.,TRBJ1-2,.
CATSRDIGTGSSYTF,TGTGCCACCAGCAGAGACATCGGGACAGGCAGTAGCTACACCTTC,TRBV15,TRBD1,TRBJ1-2,.
CASSEPTGRGYTF,TGTGCCAGCAGTGAGCCGACAGGCCGGGGCTACACCTTC,TRBV25-1,.,TRBJ1-2,.
CASSYESGGITDTQYF,TGTGCCAGCAGTTACGAATCGGGGGGGATCACAGATACGCAGTATTTT,TRBV6-2/TRBV6-3,TRBD2,TRBJ2-3,few
CASSQVQGSNYGYTF,TGTGCCAGCAGTCAAGTGCAGGGTTCTAACTATGGCTACACCTTC,TRBV27,.,TRBJ1-2,.
CASSLAGQGTGYTF,TGTGCCAGCAGCCTCGCTGGACAGGGGACTGGCTACACCTTC,TRBV4-2,TRBD1,TRBJ1-2,.
CASSLSRGSGYTF,TGTGCCAGCAGCTTATCACGGGGGTCTGGCTACACCTTC,TRBV7-3,.,TRBJ1-2,.
CASSLGAGQETQYF,TGCGCCAGCAGCTTGGGTGCGGGGCAAGAGACCCAGTACTTC,TRBV5-1,.,TRBJ2-5,.
CASSLDGTYYEQYF,TGTGCCAGCAGCTTGGACGGAACCTACTACGAGCAGTACTTC,TRBV5-8,.,TRBJ2-7,.
CASKEQRETQYF,TGTGCCAGCAAAGAGCAGCGGGAGACCCAGTACTTC,TRBV27,.,TRBJ2-5,.
CSVEAGTEYGYTF,TGCAGCGTTGAAGCGGGGACAGAATATGGCTACACCTTC,TRBV29-1,TRBD1,TRBJ1-2,.
CASNRGGIGDTQYF,TGTGCCAGCAACCGCGGCGGGATTGGAGATACGCAGTATTTT,TRBV5-4,.,TRBJ2-3,.
CASSGSGVGNTIYF,TGTGCCAGCAGCGGGTCCGGAGTAGGAAACACCATATATTTT,TRBV7-2,.,TRBJ1-3,few
CASSLRGGAYNEQFF,TGTGCCAGCAGCTTGAGAGGGGGCGCCTACAATGAGCAGTTCTTC,TRBV11-2,TRBD1,TRBJ2-1,.
CASSLADRNYEQYF,TGTGCCAGCAGCTTGGCCGATCGGAACTACGAGCAGTACTTC,TRBV5-6,.,TRBJ2-7,.